This T cell receptor (beta chain) is drawn from a study of radiation and T cells in renal cell carcinoma. The repertoire was sequenced with immunoSEQ multiplex PCR; TCRdb's copy has only in-frame clones and lacks some. Of roughly 170,000 clones listed, roughly nine tenths are singletons. As to time point: blood 4 weeks post-SBRT, at nephrectomy. Treatment of the sample: 15 Gy SBRT to primary tumor, nephrectomy 4 weeks later. Nephrectomy followed 15 Gy stereotactic body radiation by 4 weeks. The patient's renal cell carcinoma had clear cell pathology. The V and J ends lost 0 bases and 0 bases respectively, with 10 bases between them. This CDR3 has 16 amino acids. CDR1 and CDR2 from the germline V gene are MGHRA and YSYEKL. Study-level points and caveats: No pretreatment tumor biopsies were available for baseline clonotypes. In blood, top tumor clones expanded by 2 weeks, shrinking by 4.

A remark on this clone: Its specificity is not known.

Sequences were derived from blood, sampled from a patient whose treatment included radiotherapy and nephrectomy. The source of this sequence is a woman between 45 and 65 years old with renal cell carcinoma. This sequence joins TRBV4-1 and TRBJ2-3; D ambiguous. The CDR3 DNA follows: TGCGCCAGCAGCCAAGATTCGGATCTAAGCACAGATACGCAGTATTTT. Its translation: CASSQDSDLSTDTQYF.